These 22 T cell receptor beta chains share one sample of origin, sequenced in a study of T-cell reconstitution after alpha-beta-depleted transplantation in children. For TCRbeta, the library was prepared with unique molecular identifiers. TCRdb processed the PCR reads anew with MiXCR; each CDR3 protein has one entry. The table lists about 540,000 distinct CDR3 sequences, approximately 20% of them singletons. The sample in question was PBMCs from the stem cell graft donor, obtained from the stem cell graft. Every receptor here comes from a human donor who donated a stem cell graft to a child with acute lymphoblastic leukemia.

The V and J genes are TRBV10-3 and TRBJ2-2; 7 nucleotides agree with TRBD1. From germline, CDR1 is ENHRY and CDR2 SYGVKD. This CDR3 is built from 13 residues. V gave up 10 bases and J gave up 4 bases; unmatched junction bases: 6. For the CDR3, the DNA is TGTGCCACCGGGGACAGCTCCACCGGGGAGCTGTTTTTT. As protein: CATGDSSTGELFF.

Here the CDR3 reads CSARWSGRASTDTQYF. As DNA, the CDR3 is TGCAGTGCTAGATGGAGCGGGAGGGCTTCCACAGATACGCAGTATTTT. V is TRBV20-1 and J is TRBJ2-3, with TRBD2 identical over 10 bases. V gave up 2 bases and J gave up 2 bases; unmatched junction bases: 7. CDR3 length: 16 residues. Germline V gene data show CDR1 as DFQATT and CDR2 as SNEGSKA (reference sequence).

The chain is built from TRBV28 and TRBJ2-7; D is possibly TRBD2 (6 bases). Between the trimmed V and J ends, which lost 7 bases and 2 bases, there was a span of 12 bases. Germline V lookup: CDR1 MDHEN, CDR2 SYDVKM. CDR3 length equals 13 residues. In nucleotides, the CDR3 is TGTGCCAGCAATGGGGGGTTTACCTACGAGCAGTACTTC. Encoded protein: CASNGGFTYEQYF.

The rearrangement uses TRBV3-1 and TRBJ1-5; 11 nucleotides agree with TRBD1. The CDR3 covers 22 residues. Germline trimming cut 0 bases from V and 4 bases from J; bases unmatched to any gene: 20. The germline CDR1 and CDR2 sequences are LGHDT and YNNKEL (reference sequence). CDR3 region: CASSQDLGGQGARGRLNQPQHF. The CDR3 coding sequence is TGTGCCAGCAGCCAAGATCTTGGTGGACAGGGGGCAAGGGGGAGGCTGAATCAGCCCCAGCATTTT.

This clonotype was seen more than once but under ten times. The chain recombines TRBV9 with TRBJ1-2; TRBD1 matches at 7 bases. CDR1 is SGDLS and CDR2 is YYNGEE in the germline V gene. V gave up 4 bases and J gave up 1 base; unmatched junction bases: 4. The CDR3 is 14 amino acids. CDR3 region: CASSRGGVNYGYTF. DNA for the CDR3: TGTGCCAGCAGCAGAGGGGGCGTTAACTATGGCTACACCTTC. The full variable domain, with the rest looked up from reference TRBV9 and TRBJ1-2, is DSGVTQTPKHLITATGQRVTLRCSPRSGDLSVYWYQQSLDQGLQFLIQYYNGEERAKGNILERFSAQQFPDLHSELNLSSLELGDSALYFCASSRGGVNYGYTFGSGTRLTVV.

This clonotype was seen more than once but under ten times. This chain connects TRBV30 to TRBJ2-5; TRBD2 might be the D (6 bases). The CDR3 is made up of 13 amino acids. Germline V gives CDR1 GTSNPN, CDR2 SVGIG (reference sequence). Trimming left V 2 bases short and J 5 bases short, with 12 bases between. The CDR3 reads CAWSWGVQETQYF. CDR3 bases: TGTGCCTGGAGTTGGGGGGTTCAGGAGACCCAGTACTTC. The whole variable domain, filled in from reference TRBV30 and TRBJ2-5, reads SQTIHQWPATLVQPVGSPLSLECTVEGTSNPNLYWYRQAAGRGLQLLFYSVGIGQISSEVPQNLSASRPQDRQFILSSKKLLLSDSGFYLCAWSWGVQETQYFGPGTRLLVL.

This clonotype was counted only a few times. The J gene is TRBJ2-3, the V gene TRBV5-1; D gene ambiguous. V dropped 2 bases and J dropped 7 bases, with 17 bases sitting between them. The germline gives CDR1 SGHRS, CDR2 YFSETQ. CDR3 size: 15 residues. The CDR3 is CASSFPDVTQNTQYF. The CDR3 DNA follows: TGCGCCAGCAGCTTCCCAGACGTCACACAGAATACGCAGTATTTT. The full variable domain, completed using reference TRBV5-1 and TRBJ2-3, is KAGVTQTPRYLIKTRGQQVTLSCSPISGHRSVSWYQQTPGQGLQFLFEYFSETQRNKGNFPGRFSGRQFSNSRSEMNVSTLELGDSALYLCASSFPDVTQNTQYFGPGTRLTVL.

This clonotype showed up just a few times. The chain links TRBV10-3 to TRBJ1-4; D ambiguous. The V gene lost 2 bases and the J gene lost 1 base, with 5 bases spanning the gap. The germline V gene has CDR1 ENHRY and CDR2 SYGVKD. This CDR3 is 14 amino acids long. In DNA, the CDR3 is TGTGCCATCAGTGAGGGTAGAACTAATGAAAAACTGTTTTTT. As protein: CAISEGRTNEKLFF.

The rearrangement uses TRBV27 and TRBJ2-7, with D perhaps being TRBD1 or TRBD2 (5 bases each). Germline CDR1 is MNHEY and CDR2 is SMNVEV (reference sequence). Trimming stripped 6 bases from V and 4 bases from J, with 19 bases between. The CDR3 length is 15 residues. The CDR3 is CASRLRETGPYEQYF. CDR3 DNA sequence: TGTGCCAGCAGACTCCGCGAGACGGGACCATACGAGCAGTACTTC.

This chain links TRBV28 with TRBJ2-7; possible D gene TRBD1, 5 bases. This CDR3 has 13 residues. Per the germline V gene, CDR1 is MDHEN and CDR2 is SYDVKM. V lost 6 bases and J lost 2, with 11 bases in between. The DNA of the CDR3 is TGTGCCAGCAGAGCCCGACAGACCTACGAGCAGTACTTC. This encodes CASRARQTYEQYF.

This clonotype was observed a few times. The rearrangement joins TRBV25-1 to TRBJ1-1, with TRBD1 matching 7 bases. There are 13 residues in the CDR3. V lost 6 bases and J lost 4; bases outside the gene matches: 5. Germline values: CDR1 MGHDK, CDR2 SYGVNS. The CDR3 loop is CASRAQGGTEAFF. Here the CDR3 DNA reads TGTGCCAGCAGGGCCCAGGGGGGCACTGAAGCTTTCTTT.

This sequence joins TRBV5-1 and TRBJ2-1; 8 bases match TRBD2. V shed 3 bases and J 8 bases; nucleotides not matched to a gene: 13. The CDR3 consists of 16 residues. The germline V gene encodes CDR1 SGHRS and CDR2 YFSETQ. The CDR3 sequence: CASSYLSGVPSDEQFF. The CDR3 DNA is TGCGCCAGCAGCTACCTTAGCGGGGTCCCCTCGGATGAGCAGTTCTTC.

Here the CDR3 reads CASSYSQGTTGELFF. Here the CDR3 DNA reads TGTGCCAGCAGTTACTCGCAGGGGACCACCGGGGAGCTGTTTTTT. The chain recombines TRBV6-5 with TRBJ2-2, with a possible D match to TRBD1 (6 bases). Germline V gene sequence: CDR1 MNHEY, CDR2 SVGAGI. This CDR3 has 15 residues. Trimming cost V 0 bases and J 4 bases, with 9 bases left between them.

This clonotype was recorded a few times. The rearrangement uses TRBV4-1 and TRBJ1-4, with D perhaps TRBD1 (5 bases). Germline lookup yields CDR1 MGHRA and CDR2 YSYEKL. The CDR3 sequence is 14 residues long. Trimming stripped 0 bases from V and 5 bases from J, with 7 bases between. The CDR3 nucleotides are TGCGCCAGCAGCCAAGAAACAGGAAATGAAAAACTGTTTTTT. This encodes CASSQETGNEKLFF.

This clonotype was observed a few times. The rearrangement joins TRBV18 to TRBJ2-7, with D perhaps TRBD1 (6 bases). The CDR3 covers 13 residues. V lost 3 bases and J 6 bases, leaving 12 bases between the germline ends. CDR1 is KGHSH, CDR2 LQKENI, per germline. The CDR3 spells CASSPRGRSEQYF. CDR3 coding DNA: TGTGCCAGCTCACCCAGGGGACGGAGCGAGCAGTACTTC.

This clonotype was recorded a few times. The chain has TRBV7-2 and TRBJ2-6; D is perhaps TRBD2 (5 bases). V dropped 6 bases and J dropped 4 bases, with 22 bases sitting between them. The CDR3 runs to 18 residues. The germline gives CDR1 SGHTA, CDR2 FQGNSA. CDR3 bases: TGTGCCAGCAGTCCTTTAGCCTGGACTGGCGTGGGGGCCAACGTCCTGACTTTC. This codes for CASSPLAWTGVGANVLTF. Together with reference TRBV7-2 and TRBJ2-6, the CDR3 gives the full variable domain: GAGVSQSPSNKVTEKGKDVELRCDPISGHTALYWYRQSLGQGLEFLIYFQGNSAPDKSGLPSDRFSAERTGGSVSTLTIQRTQQEDSAVYLCASSPLAWTGVGANVLTFGAGSRLTVL.

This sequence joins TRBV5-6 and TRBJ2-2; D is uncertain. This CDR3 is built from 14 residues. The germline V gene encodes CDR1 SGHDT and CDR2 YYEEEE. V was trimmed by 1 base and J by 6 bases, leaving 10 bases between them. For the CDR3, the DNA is TGTGCCAGCAGCTTGTATTCGCGTCCCGGGGAGCTGTTTTTT. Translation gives CASSLYSRPGELFF.

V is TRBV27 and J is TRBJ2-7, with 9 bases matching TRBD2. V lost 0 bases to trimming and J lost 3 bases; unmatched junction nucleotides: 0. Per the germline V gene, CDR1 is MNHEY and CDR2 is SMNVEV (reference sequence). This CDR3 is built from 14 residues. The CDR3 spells CASSLSTSGYEQYF. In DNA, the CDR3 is TGTGCCAGCAGTTTATCGACTAGCGGCTACGAGCAGTACTTC.

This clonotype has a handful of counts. CDR3 in amino acids: CASSLGLAGGGQETQYF. CDR3 in DNA: TGTGCCAGCAGCTTAGGACTAGCGGGAGGAGGGCAAGAGACCCAGTACTTC. V is TRBV7-9 and J is TRBJ2-5, with TRBD2 matching 13 bases. The junction had 4 bases not matched to a gene; V was cut back by 1 base and J by 2 bases. This CDR3 has 17 residues. Germline assignment: CDR1 SEHNR and CDR2 FQNEAQ (reference sequence). The whole variable domain, remainder taken from reference TRBV7-9 and TRBJ2-5, is DTGVSQNPRHKITKRGQNVTFRCDPISEHNRLYWYRQTLGQGPEFLTYFQNEAQLEKSRLLSDRFSAERPKGSFSTLEIQRTEQGDSAMYLCASSLGLAGGGQETQYFGPGTRLLVL.

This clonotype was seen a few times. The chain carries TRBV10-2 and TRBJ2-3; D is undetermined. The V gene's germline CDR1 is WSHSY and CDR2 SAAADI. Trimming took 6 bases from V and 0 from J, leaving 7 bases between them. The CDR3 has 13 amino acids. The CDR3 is CASRVVSTDTQYF. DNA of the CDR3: TGCGCCAGCAGGGTGGTTAGCACAGATACGCAGTATTTT.

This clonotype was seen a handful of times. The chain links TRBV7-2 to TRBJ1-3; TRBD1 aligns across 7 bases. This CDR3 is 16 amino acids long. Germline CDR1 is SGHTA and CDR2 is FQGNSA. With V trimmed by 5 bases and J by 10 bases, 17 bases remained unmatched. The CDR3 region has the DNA TGTGCCAGCAGCACCGCCGGGACAGCCGCCGGATCGACCATATATTTT. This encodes CASSTAGTAAGSTIYF.

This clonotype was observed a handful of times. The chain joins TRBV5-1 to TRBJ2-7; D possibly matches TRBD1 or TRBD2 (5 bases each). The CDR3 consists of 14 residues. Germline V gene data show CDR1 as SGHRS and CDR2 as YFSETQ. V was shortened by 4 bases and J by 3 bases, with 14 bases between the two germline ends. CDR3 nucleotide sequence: TGCGCCAGCAGCCTGGGACCTGGGTTCTACGAGCAGTACTTC. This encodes CASSLGPGFYEQYF.